A selection of T cell receptor beta chains follows, all from one sample in a study of control samples from healthy donors and cancer patients. Measured with immunoSEQ multiplex PCR; TCRdb has only the in-frame clones, and not every one. The table has about 130,000 clones, 90% seen once; the top ten hold 2.5% to 3%. Sequencing was done on a sample of blood. The origin of the receptors is a man between 35 and 55 years old in good health. Each CDR3 is given with its conserved first and last residue. D genes are given only for firm matches. Rows may omit the clone size; those that give it use once, few, many or a size class.

TGTGCCAGTCCCGCGGCAGGGGGAGGTGGCTACACCTTC CASPAAGGGGYTF TRBV11-2 TRBD1 TRBJ1-2 .
TGTGCCAGCAGCTTGGGGACAGGGAAGAGGGACAATGAGCAGTTCTTC CASSLGTGKRDNEQFF TRBV5-4 TRBD1 TRBJ2-1 .
TGTGCCAGCAGCCAAGTAATCAACTCCTACAATGAGCAGTTCTTC CASSQVINSYNEQFF TRBV3-1/TRBV3-2 . TRBJ2-1 .
TGTGCCAGCTCACCACTGGACGGTGCAACTAATGAAAAACTGTTTTTT CASSPLDGATNEKLFF TRBV18 . TRBJ1-4 .
TGTGCCACCAGTGGGGACAGGGGAACCGGGGAGCTGTTTTTT CATSGDRGTGELFF TRBV24-1 TRBD1 TRBJ2-2 .
TGTGCCAGCAGCCCAGAAAGCGGAAACACCATATATTTT CASSPESGNTIYF TRBV5-4 . TRBJ1-3 .
TGCGCCAGCAGCTTGGCGACCTCCTCTAACTATGGCTACACCTTC CASSLATSSNYGYTF TRBV5-1 . TRBJ1-2 .
TGTGCCAGCAGTTTCTTAACTCCATCGGGGAGGGGTGGCTACACCTTC CASSFLTPSGRGGYTF TRBV6-2/TRBV6-3 . TRBJ1-2 once
TGTGCCAGCAGGAGAGAGGGGCTCAATCAGCCCCAGCATTTT CASRREGLNQPQHF TRBV6-5 . TRBJ1-5 .
TGCGCCAGCAGCCCGGGACTAGCGGGGGGGAGCACAGATACGCAGTATTTT CASSPGLAGGSTDTQYF TRBV5-1 TRBD2 TRBJ2-3 .
TGTGCCAGCAGCCAAGAGGAAACAGGGTCAACAGATACGCAGTATTTT CASSQEETGSTDTQYF TRBV4-2 . TRBJ2-3 .
TGTGCCAGCGGTCCCTCCCAAGAGACCCAGTACTTC CASGPSQETQYF TRBV7-9 . TRBJ2-5 .
TGTGCCAGCAGTCTCCGGCGGGGCTTGGGGGAGACCCAGTACTTC CASSLRRGLGETQYF TRBV28 . TRBJ2-5 .
TGCGCCAGCAGCCGTCAGCCGGGACTAGCGGGGTTGAACAATGAGCAGTTCTTC CASSRQPGLAGLNNEQFF TRBV5-1 TRBD2 TRBJ2-1 once
TGCGCCAGCAGCTTGGCCGGGACTATAAACACTGAAGCTTTCTTT CASSLAGTINTEAFF TRBV5-1 . TRBJ1-1 .
TGTGCCAGCAGCCACCTGGACGGGACTGTTGGGGCCAACGTCCTGACTTTC CASSHLDGTVGANVLTF TRBV3-1/TRBV3-2 . TRBJ2-6 .
TGTGCCTGGGGCTCCTACGAGCAGTACTTC CAWGSYEQYF TRBV30 . TRBJ2-7 .
TGTGCCAGCAGTGAAAAGACAGGGGGGAACTATGGCTACACCTTC CASSEKTGGNYGYTF TRBV6-4 TRBD1 TRBJ1-2 .
TGTGCCAGCAGTTACTCCAGGGGGCGCCCCGAGACCCAGTACTTC CASSYSRGRPETQYF TRBV6-6 TRBD1 TRBJ2-5 once
TGTGCCAGCAGTTTAAAACCGTACAGGGGGCGGGAAGGGGCCAACGTCCTGACTTTC CASSLKPYRGREGANVLTF TRBV27 TRBD1 TRBJ2-6 .
TGTGCCAGCAGCTTATGGAGGGCCACTGAAGCTTTCTTT CASSLWRATEAFF TRBV7-2 . TRBJ1-1 .
TGCGCCAGCAGCCTAGCGGTTCAAGAGACCCAGTACTTC CASSLAVQETQYF TRBV4-1 . TRBJ2-5 once
TGTGCCAGCAGCCCAACGGGGGCTAACCTCAATCAGCCCCAGCATTTT CASSPTGANLNQPQHF TRBV7-8 . TRBJ1-5 .
TGCGCCAGCAGCTATACCGGGACTAGCGGGGGGGCGGAGACCCAGTACTTC CASSYTGTSGGAETQYF TRBV5-1 TRBD2 TRBJ2-5 .
TGCAGTGCCGATAACAGGGAAAAACTGTTTTTT CSADNREKLFF TRBV20-1 . TRBJ1-4 .
TGTGCCAGCAGGCCAGTGCTTCAAGGAACCGGTGAGCAGTTCTTC CASRPVLQGTGEQFF TRBV2 . TRBJ2-1 .
TGTGCCAGCAGCTTTCGTAGCGTTGGTGAGACCCAGTACTTC CASSFRSVGETQYF TRBV5-8 . TRBJ2-5 .